This record covers a single T cell receptor (beta chain). This receptor's antigen is unknown. The sample holds no much larger clone one base away, and base qualities are not on file. TCR beta CDR3 regions were sequenced from DNA using the immunoSEQ Assay. The paper's processing steps were these. T cell density was computed as TCR beta template counts normalized to usable DNA estimated by amplifying housekeeping genes. Richness was estimated using the preseqR package, with extrapolation to 400,000 templates for PBMC samples and to 120,000 templates for tissue samples. Clonality was defined by subtracting Pielou's evenness from one. Tissue-enriched TCRs were identified by differential abundance testing using productive amino-acid clonotypes, minimum total count 5 and alpha 0.1. The Jaccard Index and the Morisita Overlap Index were used to measure how much the repertoires overlapped between compartments. GLIPH clustered TCR beta CDR3s with public tetramer-defined viral CDR3s; viral motifs required at least three viral sequences plus V-gene enrichment. As stored in TCRdb, this immuneACCESS dataset retains in-frame rearrangements with V and J assigned. A fraction of the clones does not appear; measured against another copy, unresolved V genes explain less than half of the discrepancy, and the remainder lacks a known reason. The V and J calls and clone size are taken from that table; D and trimming were inferred from the DNA. This sample lists over 45,000 clones; around nine tenths were detected once. The ten biggest clones cover about 16% of the sample.

At diagnosis, tumor, uninvolved tumor-adjacent lung and peripheral blood were collected and then preserved as a mix of FFPE and fresh-frozen material. Blood samples were analyzed as peripheral blood mononuclear cells for TCR repertoire profiling. The entry originates in a study of T cells in localized non-small cell lung cancer (dated by TCRdb to 2020 to 2022). About the study as a whole: The study examined T cell repertoires in 200 to 300 patients with early-stage NSCLC and compared tumors with uninvolved tumor-adjacent lungs. The cohort was made up of around 240 treatment-naive NSCLC patients whose localized lung tumors had been resected. A mean age of around 66 years was recorded for the NSCLC patients, of whom more than 120 were male and some 99 were female.

The research as a whole found: The highest T cell clonality was observed in uninvolved tumor-adjacent lung, where clonality exceeded that of tumor, suggesting that antigenic responses were more focused in uninvolved tumor-adjacent lung. Higher blood T cell density associated with longer overall survival, while higher adjacent-lung clonality associated with shorter survival. A median of approximately 53 of the top 100 tumor clones turned up in the paired uninvolved adjacent lung, and roughly 30 of those clones also ranked among the top 100 of that same adjacent lung. Multi-region tumor sequencing was not performed, so intratumor heterogeneity could not be excluded. Because the study design was exploratory, TCR variables were selected using unadjusted p-values without false-discovery rate correction.

The sample was PBMCs, taken before any cancer treatment. The receptor was isolated from a female donor with stage II lung adenocarcinoma.

In nucleotide form, the sequence is TGTGCCAGCAGCCCTGGACTAGCGGGGGCCAGCTCCTACAATGAGCAGTTCTTC. Its translation reads: CASSPGLAGASSYNEQFF. The chain is assembled from TRBV7-3 and TRBJ2-1; TRBD2 lines up with 13 middle nucleotides. V ends up 5 bases short and J 0 bases short, with an unmatched junction base count of 7. The CDR3 contains 18 residues, cysteine and phenylalanine counted. Only CDR3 DNA is held: 54 bases, read in frame from base 1. According to the germline V gene, CDR1 reads SGHTA and CDR2 reads FQGTGA. The variable domain in full, with residues beyond the CDR3 obtained from the reference TRBV7-3 and TRBJ2-1 genes, is GAGVSQTPSNKVTEKGKYVELRCDPISGHTALYWYRQSLGQGPEFLIYFQGTGAADDSGLPNDRFFAVRPEGSVSTLKIQRTERGDSAVYLCASSPGLAGASSYNEQFFGPGTRLTVL.